These 2 T cell receptor beta chains share one sample of origin, sequenced in a study of monozygotic twins with inflammatory bowel disease. TCRdb derives one entry per CDR3 protein from the 5' RACE reads, leaving out DNA. The listing records some 330,000 distinct CDR3 sequences. Sequencing was carried out using blood. The receptors originated from a human donor with ulcerative colitis or Crohn's disease, or a healthy co-twin of an affected twin (not recorded which).

J is TRBJ1-5 and V is TRBV7-2. The germline V gene has CDR1 SGHTA and CDR2 FQGNSA. This CDR3 comprises 15 residues. Here the CDR3 reads CASRIRVDANQPQHF.

The V and J genes are TRBV7-2 and TRBJ1-1. The CDR3 is 13 amino acids. Germline V gene sequence: CDR1 SGHTA, CDR2 FQGNSA. Here the CDR3 reads CASSSKVTTEAFF.